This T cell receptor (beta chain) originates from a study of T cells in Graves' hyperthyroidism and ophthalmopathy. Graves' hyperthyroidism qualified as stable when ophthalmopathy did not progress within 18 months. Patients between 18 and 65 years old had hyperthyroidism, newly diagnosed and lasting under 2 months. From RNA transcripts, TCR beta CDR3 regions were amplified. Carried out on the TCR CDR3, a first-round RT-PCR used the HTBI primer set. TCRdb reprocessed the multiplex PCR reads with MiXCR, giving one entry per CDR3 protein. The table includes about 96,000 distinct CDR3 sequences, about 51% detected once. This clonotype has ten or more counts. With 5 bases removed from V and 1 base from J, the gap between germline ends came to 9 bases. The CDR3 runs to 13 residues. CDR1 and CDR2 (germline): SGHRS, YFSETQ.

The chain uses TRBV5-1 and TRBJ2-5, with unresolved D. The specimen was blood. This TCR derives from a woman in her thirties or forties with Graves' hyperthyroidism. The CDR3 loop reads CASRVVSQETQYF. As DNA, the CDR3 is TGCGCCAGCAGGGTAGTTTCCCAAGAGACCCAGTACTTC.